This T cell receptor (beta chain) was found in a study of cytomegalovirus exposure and HLA in healthy donors. Study summary: In a later analysis, it was reported that the roughly 120 validation repertoires had been produced on the same platform as the roughly 610 repertoires belonging to the first cohort. Study-level points and caveats: Some TCR beta chains (164 of them) were listed as cytomegalovirus-associated. High specificity and sensitivity for cytomegalovirus status were reported for the classifier.

As regards this clone: Its antigen remains unknown.

Germline V gene sequence: CDR1 LNHDA, CDR2 SQIVND (reference sequence). V dropped 4 bases and J dropped 2 bases, with 9 bases sitting between them. The CDR3 sequence is 14 residues long. Sequencing was performed with immunoSEQ multiplex PCR; in TCRdb, only in-frame clones are kept and a portion is missing. The sample has about 350,000 clones, about nine tenths seen once; the top ten hold roughly 1.2%. The sequencing input was PBMCs. The chain couples TRBV19 to TRBJ1-5, with no clear D. This TCR came from a woman aged 30 to 39 in good health and CMV-seropositive. The CDR3 here is CASSTLGGNQPQHF. The CDR3 bases are TGTGCCAGTAGTACTCTTGGGGGCAATCAGCCCCAGCATTTT.